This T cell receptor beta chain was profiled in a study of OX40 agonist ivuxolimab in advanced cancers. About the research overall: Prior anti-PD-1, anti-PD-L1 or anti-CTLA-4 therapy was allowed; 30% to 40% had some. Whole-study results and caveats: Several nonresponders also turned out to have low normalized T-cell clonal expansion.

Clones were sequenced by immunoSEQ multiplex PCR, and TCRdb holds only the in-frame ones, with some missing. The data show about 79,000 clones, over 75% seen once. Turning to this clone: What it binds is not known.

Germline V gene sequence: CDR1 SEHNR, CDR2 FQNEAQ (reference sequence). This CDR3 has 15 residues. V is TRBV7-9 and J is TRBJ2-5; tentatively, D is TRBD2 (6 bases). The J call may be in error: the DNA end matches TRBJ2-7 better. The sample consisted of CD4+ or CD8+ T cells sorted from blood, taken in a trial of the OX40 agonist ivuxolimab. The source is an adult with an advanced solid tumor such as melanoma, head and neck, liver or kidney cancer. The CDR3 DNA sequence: TGTGCCAGCAGTTCTCCTTACGGGAGAGCTAACGAGCAGTACTTC. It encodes CASSSPYGRANEQYF.